This is a list of T cell receptor beta chains from one sample in a study of PD-1 blockade in classical Hodgkin lymphoma. Profiled with immunoSEQ multiplex PCR; TCRdb holds only in-frame clones, not every one. The table has tens of thousands of clones, under 95% seen once. The material was peripheral blood mononuclear cells (PBMCs), obtained at baseline. These receptors all stem from a human donor with classical Hodgkin lymphoma. Both conserved end residues are part of each CDR3. The D gene is left open where the match is weak. Clone size appears in some rows only: once, few, many, or a class for an expanded clone.

j_gene: TRBJ1-6; d_gene: TRBD1; abundance: .; v_gene: TRBV5-5; CDR3nt: TGTGCCAGCAGCTTATACAGGGGGAATTCACCCCTCCACTTT; CDR3aa: CASSLYRGNSPLHF
j_gene: TRBJ2-7; d_gene: .; abundance: .; v_gene: TRBV11-2; CDR3nt: TGTGCCAGCAGCTTAGATTGGGGGGCCTACGAGCAGTACTTC; CDR3aa: CASSLDWGAYEQYF
j_gene: TRBJ2-1; d_gene: .; abundance: .; v_gene: TRBV7-9; CDR3nt: TGTGCCAGCAGCCCACTAACATCCATCCCCAATGAGCAGTTCTTC; CDR3aa: CASSPLTSIPNEQFF
j_gene: TRBJ1-3; d_gene: .; abundance: .; v_gene: TRBV5-6; CDR3nt: TGTGCCAGCAGCTTGGTAGAGGTTAAGGGCTCTGGAAACACCATATATTTT; CDR3aa: CASSLVEVKGSGNTIYF
j_gene: TRBJ1-5; d_gene: .; abundance: .; v_gene: TRBV28; CDR3nt: TGTGCCAGCACCGGGGCACAGGGGCCCCAGCATTTT; CDR3aa: CASTGAQGPQHF
j_gene: TRBJ2-7; d_gene: .; abundance: .; v_gene: TRBV27; CDR3nt: TGTGCCAGCAGTTTCGAAAGAAGCGGCGAGCAGTACTTC; CDR3aa: CASSFERSGEQYF
j_gene: TRBJ1-3; d_gene: .; abundance: .; v_gene: TRBV19; CDR3nt: TGTGCCAGTGCTAAGGGGGAACCGGTAAACACCATATATTTT; CDR3aa: CASAKGEPVNTIYF
j_gene: TRBJ2-7; d_gene: TRBD2; abundance: .; v_gene: TRBV7-8; CDR3nt: TGTGCCAGCAGCTTCGATAGCGGGAGGGAACGCGAGCAGTACTTC; CDR3aa: CASSFDSGREREQYF
j_gene: TRBJ1-5; d_gene: .; abundance: .; v_gene: TRBV19; CDR3nt: TGTGCCAGTAGGGGGATGGGCAATCAGCCCCAGCATTTT; CDR3aa: CASRGMGNQPQHF
j_gene: TRBJ2-1; d_gene: .; abundance: .; v_gene: TRBV5-8; CDR3nt: TGTGCCAGCAGCTTGGGACAGAGCTACAATGAGCAGTTCTTC; CDR3aa: CASSLGQSYNEQFF
j_gene: TRBJ1-4; d_gene: .; abundance: .; v_gene: TRBV7-9; CDR3nt: TGTGCCTTCCACCCGGAGAAGATTGGTGAAAAACTGTTTTTT; CDR3aa: CAFHPEKIGEKLFF
j_gene: TRBJ1-2; d_gene: .; abundance: .; v_gene: TRBV29-1; CDR3nt: TGCAGCGTTTCGGCCGATAACTATGGCTACACCTTC; CDR3aa: CSVSADNYGYTF
j_gene: TRBJ2-7; d_gene: TRBD1; abundance: .; v_gene: TRBV4-1; CDR3nt: TGCGCCAGCAGCCAAGGGCCAGGGGGCTACGAGCAGTACTTC; CDR3aa: CASSQGPGGYEQYF
j_gene: TRBJ2-1; d_gene: .; abundance: once; v_gene: TRBV11-2; CDR3nt: TGTGCCAGCAGCATAGCCCGGACGGAAAGTCGCGGTGAGCAGTTCTTC; CDR3aa: CASSIARTESRGEQFF
j_gene: TRBJ2-1; d_gene: TRBD2; abundance: once; v_gene: TRBV4-1; CDR3nt: TGCGCCAGCAGCCGCTTACTAGCGGGGCTAACGGTGAATGAGCAGTTCTTC; CDR3aa: CASSRLLAGLTVNEQFF
j_gene: TRBJ1-3; d_gene: .; abundance: .; v_gene: TRBV28; CDR3nt: TGTGCCAGCAGGTCGGGTGGAGGAGGAAACACCATATATTTT; CDR3aa: CASRSGGGGNTIYF
j_gene: TRBJ1-1; d_gene: .; abundance: .; v_gene: TRBV6-5; CDR3nt: TGTGCCAGCAGCGAAGCACTGAACACTGAAGCTTTCTTT; CDR3aa: CASSEALNTEAFF
j_gene: TRBJ2-1; d_gene: .; abundance: .; v_gene: TRBV5-1; CDR3nt: TGCGCCAGCAGCTTGGGAGACAGTGCTCTGGGTGAGCAGTTCTTC; CDR3aa: CASSLGDSALGEQFF
j_gene: TRBJ2-7; d_gene: .; abundance: .; v_gene: TRBV6-1; CDR3nt: TGTGCCAGCAGTGGGAACGAGCAGTACTTC; CDR3aa: CASSGNEQYF
j_gene: TRBJ2-7; d_gene: .; abundance: .; v_gene: TRBV14; CDR3nt: TGTGCCAGCAGCCAATCGGGTTTCCCCTACGAGCAGTACTTC; CDR3aa: CASSQSGFPYEQYF
j_gene: TRBJ2-7; d_gene: TRBD1; abundance: .; v_gene: TRBV5-1; CDR3nt: TGCGCCAGCAGCGTTGTGCCCGGGACAGGGTCCTACGAGCAGTACTTC; CDR3aa: CASSVVPGTGSYEQYF
j_gene: TRBJ2-1; d_gene: TRBD2; abundance: once; v_gene: TRBV5-1; CDR3nt: TGCGCCAGCAGCTTTAGCGGGAGTACCCCCTACAATGAGCAGTTCTTC; CDR3aa: CASSFSGSTPYNEQFF
j_gene: TRBJ2-5; d_gene: .; abundance: .; v_gene: TRBV9; CDR3nt: TGTGCCAGCAGTGGCGGGACTTACCAAGAGACCCAGTACTTC; CDR3aa: CASSGGTYQETQYF
j_gene: TRBJ1-5; d_gene: .; abundance: few; v_gene: TRBV2; CDR3nt: TGTGCCAGCAGTGAATGGGGGAACCCTAATCAGCCCCAGCATTTT; CDR3aa: CASSEWGNPNQPQHF
j_gene: TRBJ2-1; d_gene: TRBD1; abundance: once; v_gene: TRBV28; CDR3nt: TGTGCCAGCAGTTCAACGACAGGGGGCGCGTCATTGGATGAGCAGTTCTTC; CDR3aa: CASSSTTGGASLDEQFF
j_gene: TRBJ2-3; d_gene: .; abundance: .; v_gene: TRBV4-1; CDR3nt: TGCGCCAGCAGCCAGCCGAATCGGGGCACAGATACGCAGTATTTT; CDR3aa: CASSQPNRGTDTQYF
j_gene: TRBJ1-1; d_gene: .; abundance: .; v_gene: TRBV27; CDR3nt: TGTGCCAGCAGTCCGTATGGAGGGGGGGCGAACACTGAAGCTTTCTTT; CDR3aa: CASSPYGGGANTEAFF
j_gene: TRBJ1-5; d_gene: .; abundance: .; v_gene: TRBV9; CDR3nt: TGTGCCAGCAGCGTAGGCGGTCGCGTCAATCAGCCCCAGCATTTT; CDR3aa: CASSVGGRVNQPQHF
j_gene: TRBJ2-1; d_gene: TRBD2; abundance: .; v_gene: TRBV5-1; CDR3nt: TGCGCCAGCAGCTTTCAGGGGACTAGCGTCGCGAGGGAGATCAATGAGCAGTTCTTC; CDR3aa: CASSFQGTSVAREINEQFF
j_gene: TRBJ2-7; d_gene: .; abundance: .; v_gene: TRBV7-6; CDR3nt: TGTGCCAGCAGCTCTCTAGCCGGGGCCTCCTACGAGCAGTACTTC; CDR3aa: CASSSLAGASYEQYF
j_gene: TRBJ1-3; d_gene: .; abundance: .; v_gene: TRBV19; CDR3nt: TGTGCCAGTAGCAGCGGGGGCGGAAACACCATATATTTT; CDR3aa: CASSSGGGNTIYF
j_gene: TRBJ1-2; d_gene: .; abundance: .; v_gene: TRBV6-6; CDR3nt: TGTGCCAGCAGTTACTCAGAATCGCATGGCTACACCTTC; CDR3aa: CASSYSESHGYTF
j_gene: TRBJ2-3; d_gene: .; abundance: .; v_gene: TRBV29-1; CDR3nt: TGCAGCGCGGGGGGCACTTCTAGCACAGATACGCAGTATTTT; CDR3aa: CSAGGTSSTDTQYF
j_gene: TRBJ2-1; d_gene: TRBD2; abundance: .; v_gene: TRBV18; CDR3nt: TGTGCCAGCTCACCGACTAGCGGGGGGAGCGATGAGCAGTTCTTC; CDR3aa: CASSPTSGGSDEQFF
j_gene: TRBJ2-1; d_gene: .; abundance: .; v_gene: TRBV19; CDR3nt: TGTGCCAGTAGTACCTCCCCCATCGGGGCACTCTACAATGAGCAGTTCTTC; CDR3aa: CASSTSPIGALYNEQFF
j_gene: TRBJ2-2; d_gene: .; abundance: .; v_gene: TRBV6-5; CDR3nt: TGTGCCAGCAGTTCCGGGCCAAACACCGGGGAGCTGTTTTTT; CDR3aa: CASSSGPNTGELFF
j_gene: TRBJ2-1; d_gene: TRBD1; abundance: .; v_gene: TRBV11-2; CDR3nt: TGTGCCAGCAGCCAGACAGGGGGCGAGATATTGGGCAATGAGCAGTTCTTC; CDR3aa: CASSQTGGEILGNEQFF
j_gene: TRBJ2-2; d_gene: .; abundance: once; v_gene: TRBV11-3; CDR3nt: TGTGCCAGCAGCTTGGGTGTAAAAGGGGAGCTGTTTTTT; CDR3aa: CASSLGVKGELFF
j_gene: TRBJ2-5; d_gene: .; abundance: .; v_gene: TRBV28; CDR3nt: TGTGCCAGCAGTTTTGTCGAGACCCAGTACTTC; CDR3aa: CASSFVETQYF
j_gene: TRBJ1-5; d_gene: TRBD1; abundance: .; v_gene: TRBV19; CDR3nt: TGTGCCAGTAGTAAAGGACAGGGGAAGGTACCCATCAATCAGCCCCAGCATTTT; CDR3aa: CASSKGQGKVPINQPQHF
j_gene: TRBJ1-5; d_gene: .; abundance: .; v_gene: TRBV30; CDR3nt: TGTGCCTGGAGGGGACGAACAGGAAATCAGCCCCAGCATTTT; CDR3aa: CAWRGRTGNQPQHF
j_gene: TRBJ2-7; d_gene: .; abundance: .; v_gene: TRBV2; CDR3nt: TGTGCCAGCAGTGGGGTGACAGTCAGCTACGAGCAGTACTTC; CDR3aa: CASSGVTVSYEQYF
j_gene: TRBJ2-1; d_gene: TRBD2; abundance: once; v_gene: TRBV2; CDR3nt: TGTGCCAGCAGTGACCAGCGGGATGGAAACAATGAGCAGTTCTTC; CDR3aa: CASSDQRDGNNEQFF
j_gene: TRBJ2-7; d_gene: TRBD2; abundance: .; v_gene: TRBV11-2; CDR3nt: TGTGCCAGCAGCAAGCTAGCGGGAGAGTACGAGCAGTACTTC; CDR3aa: CASSKLAGEYEQYF
j_gene: TRBJ2-7; d_gene: TRBD1; abundance: once; v_gene: TRBV7-2; CDR3nt: TGTGCCAGCAGCCTAGACAGGGCCTCCTACGAGCAGTACTTC; CDR3aa: CASSLDRASYEQYF
j_gene: TRBJ2-7; d_gene: .; abundance: .; v_gene: TRBV7-9; CDR3nt: TGTGCCAGCAGCTTAACGTACGAGCAGTACTTC; CDR3aa: CASSLTYEQYF
j_gene: TRBJ1-3; d_gene: TRBD1; abundance: .; v_gene: TRBV4-2; CDR3nt: TGTGCCAGCAGCCAAGACAGGACAGGGACAAACTCTGGAAACACCATATATTTT; CDR3aa: CASSQDRTGTNSGNTIYF
j_gene: TRBJ1-5; d_gene: .; abundance: .; v_gene: TRBV28; CDR3nt: TGTGCCAGCAGACTCCAATGGGCGGTCGGGCAGGTCGGCAATCAGCCCCAGCATTTT; CDR3aa: CASRLQWAVGQVGNQPQHF
j_gene: TRBJ1-1; d_gene: .; abundance: .; v_gene: TRBV4-1; CDR3nt: TGCGCCAGCAGCCAAGTTAGCGGGAACACTGAAGCTTTCTTT; CDR3aa: CASSQVSGNTEAFF
j_gene: TRBJ2-2; d_gene: .; abundance: .; v_gene: TRBV5-6; CDR3nt: TGTGCCAGCAGCCGAGCCCGGGACGTCATGACCGGGGAGCTGTTTTTT; CDR3aa: CASSRARDVMTGELFF
j_gene: TRBJ2-3; d_gene: TRBD1; abundance: .; v_gene: TRBV18; CDR3nt: TGTGCCAGCTCACCACTCCTCCCGGGACAGGGGGACACAGATACGCAGTATTTT; CDR3aa: CASSPLLPGQGDTDTQYF
j_gene: TRBJ2-7; d_gene: .; abundance: .; v_gene: TRBV7-2; CDR3nt: TGTGCCAGCAGCCCCGGTCGGACCTCCTACGAGCAGTACTTC; CDR3aa: CASSPGRTSYEQYF
j_gene: TRBJ1-1; d_gene: .; abundance: .; v_gene: TRBV28; CDR3nt: TGTGCCAGCAGTTTAGTTGGGTTAATGAACACTGAAGCTTTCTTT; CDR3aa: CASSLVGLMNTEAFF